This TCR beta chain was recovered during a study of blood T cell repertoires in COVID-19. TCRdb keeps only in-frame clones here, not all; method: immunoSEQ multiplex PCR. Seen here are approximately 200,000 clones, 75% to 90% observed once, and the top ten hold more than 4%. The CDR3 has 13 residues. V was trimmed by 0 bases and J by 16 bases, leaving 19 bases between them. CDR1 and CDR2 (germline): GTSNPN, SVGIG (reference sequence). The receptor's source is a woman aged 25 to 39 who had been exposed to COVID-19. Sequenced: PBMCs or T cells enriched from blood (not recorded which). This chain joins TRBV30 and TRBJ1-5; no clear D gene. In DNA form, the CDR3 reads TGTGCCTGGAGTGTACCCGGGTTGGAATTGAAACATTTT. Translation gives CAWSVPGLELKHF.